This entry is about one TCR beta chain. As yet, its antigen is unknown. The data were obtained in a study of CD8 T cells in Susac syndrome. Broader study findings: The total CD8+ repertoires yielded about 15 Susac-specific public clones and the CD8+ TEMRA repertoires yielded roughly five.

Reverse transcription of roughly 0.45 to 1 ug RNA was performed with random hexamers. TCRdb processed the immunoSEQ multiplex PCR reads anew with MiXCR; each CDR3 protein has one entry. The table shows under 85,000 distinct CDR3 sequences, with 94% occurring only once. CDR3 size: 16 residues. Losses at the gene ends were 3 bases for V and 2 bases for J; bases not matched to a gene: 7. Germline loops: CDR1 ENHRY, CDR2 SYGVKD. The source of this sequence is a human donor with Susac syndrome. This chain uses TRBV10-3 with TRBJ2-3, with 8 bases fitting TRBD2. Sample: CD8+ T cells from PBMCs. The CDR3 is CAISERAGAATDTQYF. In nucleotides, the CDR3 is TGTGCCATCAGTGAACGAGCGGGAGCGGCCACAGATACGCAGTATTTT.